These T cell receptor beta chains were read from a single sample in a study of identical twins. TCRdb fed the 5' RACE reads into MiXCR, producing one record per CDR3 protein. The sample holds a few hundred thousand distinct CDR3 sequences, about 18% seen once. The sequenced material came from naive T cells sorted from blood. These receptors all stem from a man between 45 and 60 years old in good health. Both conserved end residues are part of each CDR3. The D gene is left open where the match is weak. Clone size is shown for a subset of rows, as once, few, many or a class of expanded clone.

abundance	v_gene	d_gene	j_gene	CDR3aa	CDR3nt
-	TRBV4-2	-	TRBJ1-2	CASSQRTAGVGYGYTF	TGTGCCAGCAGCCAACGTACAGCGGGTGTAGGCTATGGCTACACCTTC
many	TRBV3-1	TRBD2	TRBJ2-1	CASSQSLAGGCNEQFF	TGTGCCAGCAGCCAATCTCTAGCGGGAGGCTGCAATGAGCAGTTCTTC
many	TRBV12-3/TRBV12-4	-	TRBJ2-1	CASSPRKGLYNEQFF	TGTGCCAGCAGTCCCCGTAAGGGCTTGTACAATGAGCAGTTCTTC
-	TRBV7-9	-	TRBJ2-5	CASSYGGGQETQYF	TGTGCCAGCAGCTATGGAGGGGGCCAAGAGACCCAGTACTTC
-	TRBV7-8	TRBD2	TRBJ2-4	CASSLWTSGGRNIQYF	TGTGCCAGCAGCCTCTGGACTAGCGGGGGGCGCAACATTCAGTACTTC
many	TRBV29-1	-	TRBJ2-3	CSVRRTQTDTQYF	TGCAGCGTTAGGCGGACTCAAACGGATACGCAGTATTTT
few	TRBV7-6	TRBD1	TRBJ2-2	CASNPGTGNTGELFF	TGTGCCAGCAACCCCGGGACAGGGAACACCGGGGAGCTGTTTTTT
many	TRBV30	-	TRBJ2-2	CAWRRGPNTGELFF	TGTGCCTGGAGACGGGGGCCTAACACCGGGGAGCTGTTTTTT
few	TRBV15	-	TRBJ2-7	CATSIEKGPYEQYF	TGTGCCACCAGCATAGAAAAGGGCCCCTACGAGCAGTACTTC
many	TRBV12-3/TRBV12-4	-	TRBJ2-7	CASAPGVSYEQYF	TGTGCCAGTGCTCCAGGGGTCTCCTACGAGCAGTACTTC
-	TRBV20-1	-	TRBJ1-4	CSASLRVTNEKLFF	TGCAGTGCTAGCCTAAGGGTGACTAATGAAAAACTGTTTTTT
few	TRBV12-3/TRBV12-4	-	TRBJ2-7	CASSAGGIPYEQYF	TGTGCCAGCAGTGCCGGGGGCATTCCCTACGAGCAGTACTTC
-	TRBV7-9	TRBD2	TRBJ2-1	CACGSGDRGEQFF	TGTGCCTGCGGTAGCGGGGATAGGGGTGAGCAGTTCTTC
-	TRBV7-6	TRBD2	TRBJ2-1	CASSLAPSGPSLSSYNEQFF	TGTGCCAGCAGCTTAGCCCCTAGCGGGCCCTCTTTAAGCTCCTACAATGAGCAGTTCTTC
few	TRBV10-3	TRBD2	TRBJ2-7	CAISETTGTSGYEQYF	TGTGCCATCAGTGAGACCACCGGGACTAGCGGGTACGAGCAGTACTTC
-	TRBV19	TRBD1	TRBJ2-1	CATGRGTGSNEQFF	TGTGCCACCGGAAGAGGGACAGGGAGTAATGAGCAGTTCTTC
many	TRBV7-2	-	TRBJ2-2	CASSLAGVGTGELFF	TGTGCCAGCAGCTTAGCGGGAGTGGGCACCGGGGAGCTGTTTTTT
-	TRBV4-1	TRBD1	TRBJ1-5	CASSQRTGDQPQHF	TGCGCCAGCAGCCAGAGGACAGGGGATCAGCCCCAGCATTTT
few	TRBV29-1	TRBD2	TRBJ2-1	CSVDRSLAGPYNEQFF	TGCAGCGTTGACCGGTCCCTAGCGGGACCCTACAATGAGCAGTTCTTC
few	TRBV5-1	-	TRBJ1-3	CASSLEGSSSGNTIYF	TGCGCCAGCAGCTTGGAAGGCTCGAGCTCTGGAAACACCATATATTTT
many	TRBV15	-	TRBJ2-5	CATSRDRGAPLQETQYF	TGTGCCACCAGCAGAGATCGTGGGGCCCCTTTACAAGAGACCCAGTACTTC
many	TRBV10-3	TRBD1	TRBJ2-7	CATRDSYEQYF	TGTGCCACAAGGGACAGCTACGAGCAGTACTTC
-	TRBV19	-	TRBJ2-3	CASSSGGFTDTQYF	TGTGCCAGTAGCTCAGGAGGGTTCACAGATACGCAGTATTTT
few	TRBV20-1	-	TRBJ2-1	CSARVGSAYNEQFF	TGCAGTGCTAGAGTTGGCAGCGCCTACAATGAGCAGTTCTTC
-	TRBV29-1	-	TRBJ2-5	CSVWTLRGGVQETQYF	TGCAGCGTGTGGACGCTGCGAGGGGGAGTACAAGAGACCCAGTACTTC
many	TRBV7-2	-	TRBJ2-1	CASSSDRSSYNEQFF	TGTGCCAGCAGCTCCGACAGGAGCTCCTACAATGAGCAGTTCTTC
-	TRBV5-1	TRBD2	TRBJ2-2	CASSLSQQGGAGELFF	TGCGCCAGCAGCTTATCCCAGCAGGGAGGGGCTGGGGAGCTGTTTTTT
-	TRBV6-1	-	TRBJ1-6	CASSLHQGVDSPLHF	TGTGCCAGCAGCCTGCACCAGGGCGTTGATTCACCCCTCCACTTT
many	TRBV11-2	-	TRBJ1-4	CASSLDRTLREKLFF	TGTGCCAGCAGCCTCGACAGGACATTACGGGAAAAACTGTTTTTT
-	TRBV9	TRBD2	TRBJ2-1	CASSVAGVFYNEQFF	TGTGCCAGCAGCGTCGCGGGAGTGTTCTACAATGAGCAGTTCTTC
-	TRBV28	-	TRBJ2-1	CASRHTGEDEQFF	TGTGCCAGCAGGCATACAGGGGAGGATGAGCAGTTCTTC
many	TRBV7-3	TRBD2	TRBJ2-1	CASSLTLAGSHNEQFF	TGTGCCAGCAGCTTAACACTAGCGGGATCCCACAATGAGCAGTTCTTC
-	TRBV20-1	TRBD1	TRBJ2-3	CSAPDPGGADTQYF	TGCAGTGCTCCCGACCCAGGGGGCGCAGATACGCAGTATTTT
-	TRBV6-1	-	TRBJ2-7	CASAPTPTREQYF	TGTGCCAGTGCACCGACTCCTACGAGGGAGCAGTACTTC
few	TRBV12-3/TRBV12-4	TRBD1	TRBJ2-3	CASSTWPGTESRESTDTQYF	TGTGCCAGCAGTACCTGGCCCGGGACAGAGTCACGAGAGAGCACAGATACGCAGTATTTT
few	TRBV27	TRBD2	TRBJ2-7	CASSVGGLAGYYEQYF	TGTGCCAGCAGTGTGGGGGGACTAGCGGGGTACTACGAGCAGTACTTC
once	TRBV7-2	-	TRBJ1-5	CASSDGGRGNQPQHF	TGTGCCAGCAGCGACGGCGGACGGGGCAATCAGCCCCAGCATTTT
many	TRBV4-3	-	TRBJ1-4	CASSLYREEKLFF	TGCGCCAGCAGCCTCTACAGGGAAGAAAAACTGTTTTTT
many	TRBV10-3	-	TRBJ2-3	CAIRELSTDTQYF	TGTGCCATCAGGGAGCTTAGCACAGATACGCAGTATTTT
-	TRBV7-9	-	TRBJ2-3	CASSLLTRVGDTQYF	TGTGCCAGCAGCTTATTAACTAGGGTCGGCGATACGCAGTATTTT
-	TRBV7-8	TRBD1	TRBJ1-2	CASSLGTGGDLYGYTF	TGTGCCAGCAGCCTCGGGACAGGGGGAGACCTCTATGGCTACACCTTC
-	TRBV5-1	-	TRBJ1-2	CASREGNYGYTF	TGCGCCAGCAGGGAGGGAAACTATGGCTACACCTTC